This is a list of T cell receptor beta chains from one sample in a study of CD8+CD57+ T cells in acquired aplastic anemia. TCRdb reprocessed the reads with MiXCR, giving one entry per CDR3 protein. The sample shows 95,000 to 150,000 distinct CDR3 sequences, 50% to 60% of them seen only once. The sample comprised sorted CD4+, CD8+, or CD8+CD57+ T cells (not recorded which) from PBMCs. The receptor set was obtained from a human donor with aplastic anemia. The CDR3 runs from the conserved cysteine through the conserved F or W. Fields, in order: clone size, V gene, D gene, J gene, CDR3 protein, CDR3 DNA. D genes are given only for firm matches. Rows give clone size only sometimes, using once, few, many, or a class for an expanded clone.

NA	TRBV19	NA	TRBJ1-1	CASSMAGRGTLNTEAFF	TGTGCCAGTAGTATGGCAGGGCGGGGGACCCTGAACACTGAAGCTTTCTTT
many	TRBV28	NA	TRBJ2-7	CAIHPQGGTPYEQYF	TGTGCCATCCACCCCCAGGGAGGTACACCCTACGAGCAGTACTTC
few	TRBV15	NA	TRBJ2-6	CATSRVPGGANVLTF	TGTGCCACCAGCAGAGTTCCCGGGGGGGCCAACGTCCTGACTTTC
once	TRBV10-1	NA	TRBJ1-6	CASSRVGGSPLHF	TGCGCCAGCAGCAGGGTTGGAGGTTCACCCCTCCACTTT
once	TRBV10-1	NA	TRBJ2-7	CASGYGGGTYEQYF	TGCGCCAGCGGTTATGGGGGGGGCACCTACGAGCAGTACTTC
NA	TRBV20-1	TRBD1	TRBJ2-7	CSARDLGTVYEQYF	TGCAGTGCTAGAGATCTGGGGACAGTTTACGAGCAGTACTTC
NA	TRBV19	TRBD2	TRBJ2-3	CACGSRGGSDTQYF	TGTGCCTGTGGATCGCGGGGGGGCTCGGATACGCAGTATTTT
few	TRBV29-1	TRBD1	TRBJ1-6	CSGRTGGSNSPLHF	TGCAGCGGTCGGACAGGGGGCTCTAATTCACCCCTCCACTTT
NA	TRBV7-9	TRBD2	TRBJ2-5	CASRWGGTETQYF	TGTGCCAGCAGGTGGGGAGGGACAGAGACCCAGTACTTC
few	TRBV27	NA	TRBJ2-3	CASSSDGGGTDTQYF	TGTGCCAGCAGTTCGGACGGAGGGGGCACAGATACGCAGTATTTT
NA	TRBV19	TRBD1	TRBJ1-5	CASSVLPGQRPQHF	TGTGCCAGTAGTGTTCTACCGGGACAGAGGCCCCAGCATTTT
NA	TRBV29-1	NA	TRBJ1-1	CSVRNGHNTEAFF	TGCAGCGTTCGAAACGGACACAACACTGAAGCTTTCTTT
many	TRBV12-3/TRBV12-4	NA	TRBJ2-1	CASSFRVNEQFF	TGTGCCAGCAGTTTTCGGGTCAATGAGCAGTTCTTC
NA	TRBV5-1	NA	TRBJ2-7	CASSYGTRVGEQYF	TGCGCCAGCAGCTACGGGACACGGGTTGGGGAGCAGTACTTC
NA	TRBV12-5	TRBD2	TRBJ2-7	CASGPGGLAGGTYEQYF	TGTGCTAGTGGTCCGGGGGGACTAGCGGGAGGAACCTACGAGCAGTACTTC
NA	TRBV29-1	NA	TRBJ2-1	CSGRVGASSYNEQFF	TGCAGCGGCCGAGTAGGGGCCAGCTCCTACAATGAGCAGTTCTTC
NA	TRBV15	NA	TRBJ1-5	CATSRGRSGNQPQHF	TGTGCCACCAGCAGGGGGAGGTCTGGAAATCAGCCCCAGCATTTT
NA	TRBV25-1	NA	TRBJ2-5	CASSEGDLGETQYF	TGTGCCAGCAGTGAGGGGGACCTGGGAGAGACCCAGTACTTC
NA	TRBV13	TRBD1	TRBJ1-1	CASSFQGDRNTEAFF	TGTGCCAGCAGCTTCCAGGGGGACCGTAACACTGAAGCTTTCTTT
NA	TRBV2	NA	TRBJ1-6	CASSDRGGRSINSPLHF	TGTGCCAGCAGTGATAGGGGTGGGCGCTCGATTAATTCACCCCTCCACTTT
many	TRBV20-1	NA	TRBJ2-3	CSAREGPTTLTDTQYF	TGCAGTGCTAGAGAAGGGCCCACGACTCTCACAGATACGCAGTATTTT
NA	TRBV24-1	TRBD1	TRBJ1-5	CATSAKGQGSNQPQHF	TGTGCCACCAGTGCCAAAGGACAGGGGAGCAATCAGCCCCAGCATTTT
NA	TRBV11-2	NA	TRBJ1-4	CARPRQGFNEKLFF	TGTGCCAGGCCTCGGCAGGGGTTTAATGAAAAACTGTTTTTT
NA	TRBV11-2	NA	TRBJ2-1	CASSPSGAGYNEQFF	TGTGCCAGCAGCCCGTCCGGGGCCGGTTACAATGAGCAGTTCTTC
few	TRBV5-6	NA	TRBJ2-1	CASSWTFSNEQFF	TGTGCCAGCTCCTGGACTTTTTCCAATGAGCAGTTCTTC
once	TRBV19	NA	TRBJ1-1	CASSQGEENTEAFF	TGTGCCAGCAGCCAAGGCGAAGAGAACACTGAAGCTTTCTTT
many	TRBV6-1	NA	TRBJ2-7	CASSEAGQSYEQYF	TGTGCCAGCAGTGAAGCAGGACAGTCTTACGAGCAGTACTTC
few	TRBV24-1	NA	TRBJ1-2	CATSEGTPSGGYTF	TGTGCCACCAGTGAAGGAACCCCTTCTGGGGGCTACACCTTC
NA	TRBV2	NA	TRBJ1-5	CASSDDLLQPQHF	TGTGCCAGCAGTGATGACCTTTTGCAGCCCCAGCATTTT
NA	TRBV2	NA	TRBJ2-1	CASTEGTNHNEQFF	TGTGCCAGCACAGAGGGGACCAATCACAATGAGCAGTTCTTC
many	TRBV7-6	NA	TRBJ1-4	CASSLEAGSNEKLFF	TGTGCCAGCAGCTTAGAAGCAGGGTCCAATGAAAAACTGTTTTTT
NA	TRBV29-1	NA	TRBJ1-1	CSVEATGRAEAFF	TGCAGCGTTGAAGCAACAGGAAGGGCTGAAGCTTTCTTT
few	TRBV19	NA	TRBJ2-1	CASSRGQRYEQFF	TGTGCCAGTAGTCGTGGCCAACGCTATGAGCAGTTCTTC
NA	TRBV19	TRBD1	TRBJ1-5	CASSFDRGGNQPQHF	TGTGCCAGTAGTTTTGACAGGGGAGGAAATCAGCCCCAGCATTTT
NA	TRBV29-1	TRBD1	TRBJ2-7	CSGGGTGTRSYEQYF	TGCAGCGGAGGAGGGACAGGGACCCGCTCCTACGAGCAGTACTTC
NA	TRBV7-6	TRBD2	TRBJ2-3	CASSLGAGNTDTQYF	TGTGCCAGCAGCTTAGGAGCGGGGAACACAGATACGCAGTATTTT
NA	TRBV20-1	NA	TRBJ1-1	CSARGDTEAFF	TGCAGTGCTAGAGGGGACACTGAAGCTTTCTTT
NA	TRBV24-1	NA	TRBJ1-5	CATSRDSNQPQHF	TGTGCCACCTCCCGGGATAGCAATCAGCCCCAGCATTTT
many	TRBV7-9	NA	TRBJ1-5	CASSPTGNQPQHF	TGTGCCAGCAGCCCGACCGGCAATCAGCCCCAGCATTTT
once	TRBV4-3	NA	TRBJ1-1	CASSHSQNTEAFF	TGCGCCAGCAGCCACAGCCAGAACACTGAAGCTTTCTTT
NA	TRBV19	NA	TRBJ2-7	CASSREREQYF	TGTGCCAGTAGCAGGGAACGCGAGCAGTACTTC